The present T cell receptor beta chain was sequenced within a study of CD8 T cells in Susac syndrome. Controls comprised healthy donors matched for age and sex. TEMRA cells were FACS-enriched, unlike CD8+ and CD4+ T cells, which were negatively isolated. Germline V gives CDR1 SQVTM, CDR2 ANQGSEA. V lost 2 bases, J lost 3 bases, and 8 bases lay in between. The CDR3 is made up of 12 amino acids. RNA, at about 0.45 to 1 ug, was reverse transcribed with random hexamers. An immunoSEQ multiplex PCR amplified TCR beta CDR3 over 54 Vbeta and 13 Jbeta. TCRdb processed the immunoSEQ multiplex PCR reads anew with MiXCR; each CDR3 protein has one entry. This sample has some 48,000 distinct CDR3 sequences, with 80% to 95% found just once.

This TCR came from a human donor in good health. The sequencing sample was made of CD8+ T cells from PBMCs. This rearrangement joins TRBV29-1 to TRBJ2-7; D gene unclear. Written as DNA, the CDR3 is TGCAGCGTTGAAACAAATTTCTACGAGCAGTACTTC. It is translated as CSVETNFYEQYF.